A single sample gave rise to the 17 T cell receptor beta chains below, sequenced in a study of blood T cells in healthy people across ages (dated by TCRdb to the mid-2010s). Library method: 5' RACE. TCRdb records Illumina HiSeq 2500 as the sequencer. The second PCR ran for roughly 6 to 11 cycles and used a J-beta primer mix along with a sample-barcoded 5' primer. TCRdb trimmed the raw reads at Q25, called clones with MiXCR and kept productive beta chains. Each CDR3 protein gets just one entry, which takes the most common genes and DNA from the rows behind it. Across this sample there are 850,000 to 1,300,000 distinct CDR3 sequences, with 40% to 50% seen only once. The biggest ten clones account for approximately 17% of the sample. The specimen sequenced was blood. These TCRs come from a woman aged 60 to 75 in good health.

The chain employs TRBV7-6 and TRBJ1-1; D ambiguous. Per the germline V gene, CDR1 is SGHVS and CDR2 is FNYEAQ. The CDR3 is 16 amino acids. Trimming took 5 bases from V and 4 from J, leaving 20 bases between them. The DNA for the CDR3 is TGTGCCAGCAGCCCTAGTACCCGGCTTGAGGGCACTGAAGCTTTCTTT. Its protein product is CASSPSTRLEGTEAFF.

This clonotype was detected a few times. The CDR3 sequence is CASSLGRTEANTEAFF. CDR3 nucleotides: TGTGCCAGCAGCTTAGGTAGGACTGAAGCGAACACTGAAGCTTTCTTT. This chain links TRBV7-9 with TRBJ1-1, with D hard to call. V was cut by 1 base and J by 1 base, with 13 bases left in between. Looked up from germline, CDR1 is SEHNR and CDR2 is FQNEAQ (reference sequence). This CDR3 has 16 residues.

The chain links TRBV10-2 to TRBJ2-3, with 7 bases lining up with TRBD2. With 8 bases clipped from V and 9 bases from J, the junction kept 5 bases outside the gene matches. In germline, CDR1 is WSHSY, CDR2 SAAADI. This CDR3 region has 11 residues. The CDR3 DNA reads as TGCGCCAGCTTGCGGGAGCGAACGCAGTATTTT. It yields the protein CASLRERTQYF.

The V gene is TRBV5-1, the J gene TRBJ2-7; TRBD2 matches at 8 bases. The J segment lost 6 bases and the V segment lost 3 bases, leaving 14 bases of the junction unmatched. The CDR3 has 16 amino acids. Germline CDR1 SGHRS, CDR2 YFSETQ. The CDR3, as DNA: TGCGCCAGCAGCTCGAAGACTAGCGTACGAGCCTCCGAGCAGTACTTC. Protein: CASSSKTSVRASEQYF.

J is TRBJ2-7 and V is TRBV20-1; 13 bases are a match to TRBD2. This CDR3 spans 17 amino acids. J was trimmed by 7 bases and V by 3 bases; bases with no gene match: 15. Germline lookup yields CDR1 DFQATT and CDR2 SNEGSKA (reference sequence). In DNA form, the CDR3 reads TGCAGTGCTAGTACTAGCGGGAGGGACTCTCGAATAAATGAGCAGTACTTC. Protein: CSASTSGRDSRINEQYF.

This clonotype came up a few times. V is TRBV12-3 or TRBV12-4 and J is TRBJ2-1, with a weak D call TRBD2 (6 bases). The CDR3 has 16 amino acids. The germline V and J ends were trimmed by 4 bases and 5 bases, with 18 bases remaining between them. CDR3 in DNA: TGTGCCAGCAGTTCCTGGGGGACTCCTTCGGACAATGAGCAGTTCTTC. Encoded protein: CASSSWGTPSDNEQFF.

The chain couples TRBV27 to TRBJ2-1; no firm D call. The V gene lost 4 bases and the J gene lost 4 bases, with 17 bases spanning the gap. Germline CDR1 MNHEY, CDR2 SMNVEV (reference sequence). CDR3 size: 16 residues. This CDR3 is CASSSKESSGYNEQFF. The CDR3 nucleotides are TGTGCCAGCAGTTCGAAGGAGAGTTCGGGTTACAATGAGCAGTTCTTC.

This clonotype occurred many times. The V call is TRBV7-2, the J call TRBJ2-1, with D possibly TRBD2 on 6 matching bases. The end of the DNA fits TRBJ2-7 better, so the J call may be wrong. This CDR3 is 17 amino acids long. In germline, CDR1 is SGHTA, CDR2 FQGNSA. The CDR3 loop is CASSLVWLAPSYNEQYF. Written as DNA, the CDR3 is TGTGCCAGCAGCTTAGTATGGCTAGCGCCCTCCTACAATGAGCAGTACTTC.

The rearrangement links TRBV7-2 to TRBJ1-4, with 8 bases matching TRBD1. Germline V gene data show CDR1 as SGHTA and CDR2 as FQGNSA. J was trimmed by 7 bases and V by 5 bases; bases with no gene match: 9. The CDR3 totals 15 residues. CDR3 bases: TGTGCCAGCAGCACAAGACAGGGGCCTGGTGAAAAACTGTTTTTT. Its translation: CASSTRQGPGEKLFF. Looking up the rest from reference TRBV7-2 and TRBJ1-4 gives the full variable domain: GAGVSQSPSNKVTEKGKDVELRCDPISGHTALYWYRQSLGQGLEFLIYFQGNSAPDKSGLPSDRFSAERTGGSVSTLTIQRTQQEDSAVYLCASSTRQGPGEKLFFGSGTQLSVL.

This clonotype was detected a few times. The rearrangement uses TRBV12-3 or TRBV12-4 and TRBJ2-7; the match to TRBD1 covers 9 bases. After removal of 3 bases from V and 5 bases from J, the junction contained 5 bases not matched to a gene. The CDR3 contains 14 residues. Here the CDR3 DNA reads TGTGCCAGCAGTTTGGACAGGGGATGGGACGAGCAGTACTTC. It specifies CASSLDRGWDEQYF.

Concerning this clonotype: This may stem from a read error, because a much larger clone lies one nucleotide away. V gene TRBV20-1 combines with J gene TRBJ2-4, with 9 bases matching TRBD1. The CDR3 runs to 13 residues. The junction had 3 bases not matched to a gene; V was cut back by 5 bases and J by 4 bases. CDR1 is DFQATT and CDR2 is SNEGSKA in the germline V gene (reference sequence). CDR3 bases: TGCAGTGCTGCCGGGACAGGGAAAAACATTCAGTACTTC. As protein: CSAAGTGKNIQYF.

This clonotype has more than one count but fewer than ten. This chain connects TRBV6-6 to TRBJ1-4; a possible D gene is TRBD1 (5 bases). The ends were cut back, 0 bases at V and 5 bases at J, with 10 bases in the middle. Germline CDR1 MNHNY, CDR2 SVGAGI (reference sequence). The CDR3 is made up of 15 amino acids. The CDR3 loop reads CASSYSIGANEKLFF. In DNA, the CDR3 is TGTGCCAGCAGTTACTCGATAGGGGCGAATGAAAAACTGTTTTTT.

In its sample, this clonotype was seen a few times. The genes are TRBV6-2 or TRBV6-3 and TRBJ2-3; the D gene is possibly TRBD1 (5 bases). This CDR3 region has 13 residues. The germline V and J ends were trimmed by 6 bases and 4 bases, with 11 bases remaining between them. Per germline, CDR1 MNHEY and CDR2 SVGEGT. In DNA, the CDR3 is TGTGCCAGCAGCCGGACACCAGCAGATACGCAGTATTTT. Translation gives CASSRTPADTQYF.

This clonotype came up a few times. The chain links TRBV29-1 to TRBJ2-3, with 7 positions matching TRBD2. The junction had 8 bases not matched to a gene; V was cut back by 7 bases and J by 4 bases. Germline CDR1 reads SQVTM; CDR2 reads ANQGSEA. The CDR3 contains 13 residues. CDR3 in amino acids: CSAGGRGADTQYF. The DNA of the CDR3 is TGCAGCGCTGGAGGGAGGGGCGCAGATACGCAGTATTTT.

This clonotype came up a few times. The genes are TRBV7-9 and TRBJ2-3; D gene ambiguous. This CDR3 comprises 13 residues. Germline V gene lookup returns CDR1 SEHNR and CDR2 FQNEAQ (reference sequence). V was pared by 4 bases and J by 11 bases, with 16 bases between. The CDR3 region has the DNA TGTGCCAGCAGCTCCCCCGGGCGCCCCAGGCAGTATTTT. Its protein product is CASSSPGRPRQYF.

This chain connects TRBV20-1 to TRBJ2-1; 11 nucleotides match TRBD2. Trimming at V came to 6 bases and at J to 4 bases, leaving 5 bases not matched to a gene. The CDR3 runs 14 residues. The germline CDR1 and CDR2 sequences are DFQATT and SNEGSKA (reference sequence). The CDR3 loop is CSAPSGGRYNEQFF. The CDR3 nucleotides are TGCAGTGCACCTAGCGGGGGGAGGTACAATGAGCAGTTCTTC.

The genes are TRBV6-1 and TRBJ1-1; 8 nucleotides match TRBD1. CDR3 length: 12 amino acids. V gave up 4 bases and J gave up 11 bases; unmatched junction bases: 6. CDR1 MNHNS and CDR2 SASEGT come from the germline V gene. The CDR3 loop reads CASSGTGWSAFF. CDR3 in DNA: TGTGCCAGCAGTGGGACAGGGTGGTCCGCTTTCTTT.